A single sample gave rise to the 26 T cell receptor beta chains below, sequenced in a study of control samples from healthy donors and cancer patients. TCRdb's table, derived via immunoSEQ multiplex PCR, lists solely in-frame clones and lacks some. The repertoire holds around 130,000 clones, roughly 84% seen once, with more than 2.5% in the top ten. Sequenced material: blood. Every receptor here comes from a man in his forties or fifties in good health.

V gene TRBV28 combines with J gene TRBJ1-2; TRBD1 aligns across 8 bases. V was pared by 2 bases and J by 4 bases, with 12 bases of the junction left unmatched. This CDR3 is 17 amino acids long. Germline V gene sequence: CDR1 MDHEN, CDR2 SYDVKM. The CDR3 DNA sequence: TGTGCCAGCAGTTTACGGGGACAGGTGGGAACCATCTATGGCTACACCTTC. It yields the protein CASSLRGQVGTIYGYTF.

This chain uses TRBV30 with TRBJ2-7, with 10 bases matching TRBD1. CDR1 is GTSNPN and CDR2 is SVGIG in the germline V gene (reference sequence). This CDR3 comprises 15 residues. V trimming: 3 bases; J trimming: 2 bases; junction bases outside the gene matches: 7. DNA for the CDR3: TGTGCCTGGAGCGTTCCCGGGACAGGGGCCTACGAGCAGTACTTC. Its protein product is CAWSVPGTGAYEQYF. Full variable domain (rest looked up from reference TRBV30 and TRBJ2-7): SQTIHQWPATLVQPVGSPLSLECTVEGTSNPNLYWYRQAAGRGLQLLFYSVGIGQISSEVPQNLSASRPQDRQFILSSKKLLLSDSGFYLCAWSVPGTGAYEQYFGPGTRLTVT.

The V call is TRBV28, the J call TRBJ2-7; D might be TRBD1 (5 bases). Trimming removed 7 bases at V and 0 bases at J, with 16 bases between. Looked up from germline, CDR1 is MDHEN and CDR2 is SYDVKM. The CDR3 spans 15 residues. The CDR3 DNA is TGTGCCAGCACGCCTCGAAGGGGCTACTCCTACGAGCAGTACTTC. As protein: CASTPRRGYSYEQYF.

This clone was found once. The chain has TRBV7-2 and TRBJ2-7; D remains unclear. The germline V and J ends were trimmed by 1 base and 4 bases, with 8 bases remaining between them. The CDR3 runs 13 residues. Germline CDR1 is SGHTA and CDR2 is FQGNSA. The CDR3 nucleotides read TGTGCCAGCAGCTTAGAAGAGTTGTACGAGCAGTACTTC. This translates into CASSLEELYEQYF.

The V and J genes are TRBV2 and TRBJ1-5; D gene ambiguous. Germline V gene sequence: CDR1 SNHLY, CDR2 FYNNEI. The CDR3 contains 13 residues. Trimming left V 8 bases short and J 5 bases short, with 13 bases between. The CDR3 region is CASGLEGDQPQHF. DNA for the CDR3: TGTGCCAGCGGGTTGGAAGGCGATCAGCCCCAGCATTTT. The variable domain in full, with the rest retrieved from reference TRBV2 and TRBJ1-5, is EPEVTQTPSHQVTQMGQEVILRCVPISNHLYFYWYRQILGQKVEFLVSFYNNEISEKSEIFDDQFSVERPDGSNFTLKIRSTKLEDSAMYFCASGLEGDQPQHFGDGTRLSIL.

The chain is built from TRBV5-4 and TRBJ2-4; 7 bases agree with TRBD1. The CDR3 extends over 15 amino acids. The trim removed 4 bases at V and 4 bases at J, leaving 8 bases unmatched. In germline, CDR1 is SGHNT, CDR2 YYREEE (reference sequence). CDR3 coding DNA: TGTGCCAGCAGCCACACAGGGGCCCGTAAAAACATTCAGTACTTC. Protein product: CASSHTGARKNIQYF.

The V and J genes are TRBV5-5 and TRBJ1-3; unclear D gene. Trimming took 0 bases from V and 0 from J, leaving 13 bases between them. The CDR3 loop spans 17 amino acids. Germline CDR1 SGHKS, CDR2 YYEKEE (reference sequence). This CDR3 reads CASSLGYSGFSGNTIYF. The CDR3 DNA is TGTGCCAGCAGCTTGGGATACTCGGGGTTCTCTGGAAACACCATATATTTT.

This chain joins TRBV30 and TRBJ1-2, with no clear D. This CDR3 has 13 residues. The germline V gene has CDR1 GTSNPN and CDR2 SVGIG (reference sequence). The V gene lost 4 bases and the J gene lost 6 bases, with 15 bases spanning the gap. This CDR3 reads CAWNIDGLNGYTF. CDR3 bases: TGTGCCTGGAATATCGACGGGTTAAATGGCTACACCTTC.

About this clone itself: Other DNA variants within this sample encode the same CDR3. This sequence joins TRBV5-1 and TRBJ2-2; D is perhaps TRBD1 or TRBD2 (5 bases each). The ends were cut back, 0 bases at V and 0 bases at J, with 6 bases in the middle. This CDR3 has 15 amino acids. Germline-derived CDR1 and CDR2 are SGHRS and YFSETQ. In DNA, the CDR3 is TGCGCCAGCAGCTTGGGGGGGTCGAACACCGGGGAGCTGTTTTTT. This gives the protein CASSLGGSNTGELFF.

The V gene is TRBV6-5, the J gene TRBJ2-3, with D perhaps matching TRBD2 (6 bases). The CDR3 length is 12 residues. The V gene lost 8 bases and the J gene lost 4 bases, with 10 bases spanning the gap. CDR1 is MNHEY and CDR2 is SVGAGI in the germline V gene. Here the CDR3 reads CASGRLADTQYF. As DNA, the CDR3 is TGTGCCAGCGGGAGGCTAGCAGATACGCAGTATTTT.

The genes are TRBV28 and TRBJ2-2, with 11 bases identical to TRBD1. The V segment lost 5 bases and the J segment 7 bases; nucleotides outside the gene matches: 6. From germline, CDR1 is MDHEN and CDR2 SYDVKM. The CDR3 contains 15 residues. The CDR3 nucleotides read TGTGCCAGCAGTCCGGACAGGGGGCGAGGCGGGGAGCTGTTTTTT. It codes for CASSPDRGRGGELFF.

The chain recombines TRBV11-2 with TRBJ2-1; no reliable D call. The V gene's germline CDR1 is SGHAT and CDR2 FQNNGV. Trimming pared 4 bases from V and 8 bases from J, leaving 15 bases between. The CDR3 has 14 residues. CDR3 nucleotides: TGTGCCAGCAGCTCGCTTAGGTACAGATATGAGCAGTTCTTC. Translating gives CASSSLRYRYEQFF. The whole variable domain, remainder taken from reference TRBV11-2 and TRBJ2-1, is EAGVAQSPRYKIIEKRQSVAFWCNPISGHATLYWYQQILGQGPKLLIQFQNNGVVDDSQLPKDRFSAERLKGVDSTLKIQPAKLEDSAVYLCASSSLRYRYEQFFGPGTRLTVL.

The chain uses TRBV19 and TRBJ2-2; D ambiguous. From germline, CDR1 is LNHDA and CDR2 SQIVND (reference sequence). CDR3 length equals 15 residues. The V end was cut by 0 bases, the J end by 1 base, with 6 bases between. The CDR3 is CASSIDQRNTGELFF. CDR3 in DNA: TGTGCCAGTAGTATAGACCAGCGGAACACCGGGGAGCTGTTTTTT.

J is TRBJ2-1 and V is TRBV7-9; no firm D call. Trimming took 3 bases from V and 5 from J, leaving 5 bases between them. The CDR3 totals 12 residues. Germline V gene sequence: CDR1 SEHNR, CDR2 FQNEAQ (reference sequence). DNA of the CDR3: TGTGCCAGCAGCTTCGAGGACAATGAGCAGTTCTTC. It yields the protein CASSFEDNEQFF.

V usage is TRBV2 and J usage is TRBJ2-5; 10 positions agree with TRBD1. The CDR3 has 14 amino acids. Per the germline V gene, CDR1 is SNHLY and CDR2 is FYNNEI. V dropped 10 bases and J dropped 5; count of bases not matched to a gene: 10. CDR3 sequence (DNA): TGTGCCACCGGGACAGGGGTCGTAAGGGAGACCCAGTACTTC. It specifies CATGTGVVRETQYF.

V and J are TRBV9 and TRBJ2-6; TRBD1 agrees at 9 bases. Trimming cost V 6 bases and J 1 base; bases outside gene matches: 8. The CDR3 contains 17 residues. Looked up from germline, CDR1 is SGDLS and CDR2 is YYNGEE. As DNA, the CDR3 is TGTGCCAGCACCTACGGACAGGGGACTTCTGGGGCCAACGTCCTGACTTTC. Encoded protein: CASTYGQGTSGANVLTF.

J is TRBJ2-7 and V is TRBV29-1, with unresolved D. The length of the CDR3 is 11 residues. Trimming removed 3 bases at V and 4 bases at J, with 7 bases between. Germline CDR1 SQVTM, CDR2 ANQGSEA. CDR3 region: CSVDDGYEQYF. Here the CDR3 DNA reads TGCAGCGTTGATGACGGATACGAGCAGTACTTC.

The chain employs TRBV7-9 and TRBJ2-1; D is perhaps TRBD2 (5 bases). V lost 2 bases and J 5 bases, leaving 7 bases between the germline ends. The CDR3 contains 13 residues. Germline CDR1 SEHNR, CDR2 FQNEAQ (reference sequence). This CDR3 is CASSLRGNNEQFF. CDR3 sequence (DNA): TGTGCCAGCAGCTTACGAGGGAACAATGAGCAGTTCTTC.

The gene calls are TRBV9 and TRBJ1-3; the D gene is possibly TRBD1 (6 bases). Per germline, CDR1 SGDLS and CDR2 YYNGEE. CDR3 length: 15 amino acids. Trimming shortened V by 3 bases and J by 4 bases, and 14 bases separated the two germline ends. The CDR3 DNA follows: TGTGCCAGCAGCGGCAACAGGGTGGAGGGAAACACCATATATTTT. This gives the protein CASSGNRVEGNTIYF.

The chain is built from TRBV6-5 and TRBJ1-1, with D tentatively TRBD1 (5 bases). With 6 bases removed from V and 0 bases from J, the gap between germline ends came to 11 bases. Germline V gene sequence: CDR1 MNHEY, CDR2 SVGAGI. The CDR3 spans 14 residues. The CDR3, as DNA: TGTGCCAGCAGATCCGGGGCTATGAACACTGAAGCTTTCTTT. Translation gives CASRSGAMNTEAFF.

This clone appeared a few times. The chain has TRBV2 and TRBJ2-5; D is unresolved. V lost 9 bases and J 2 bases, leaving 10 bases between the germline ends. Germline CDR1 reads SNHLY; CDR2 reads FYNNEI. The length of the CDR3 is 12 residues. The CDR3 loop is CASSTVQETQYF. Here the CDR3 DNA reads TGTGCCAGTTCCACAGTACAAGAGACCCAGTACTTC.

The chain is built from TRBV5-1 and TRBJ2-5; TRBD1 is a possible D gene (5 bases). This CDR3 region has 13 residues. Trimming cost V 1 base and J 4 bases, with 8 bases left between them. CDR1 and CDR2 (germline): SGHRS, YFSETQ. As DNA, the CDR3 is TGCGCCAGCAGCTTGCCAGGGCGAGAGACCCAGTACTTC. It yields the protein CASSLPGRETQYF. Full variable domain (rest looked up from reference TRBV5-1 and TRBJ2-5): KAGVTQTPRYLIKTRGQQVTLSCSPISGHRSVSWYQQTPGQGLQFLFEYFSETQRNKGNFPGRFSGRQFSNSRSEMNVSTLELGDSALYLCASSLPGRETQYFGPGTRLLVL.

The V and J genes are TRBV28 and TRBJ2-7, with 7 bases aligning to TRBD1. Germline CDR1 MDHEN, CDR2 SYDVKM. The CDR3 runs 14 residues. The V segment lost 5 bases and the J segment 2 bases; nucleotides outside the gene matches: 6. The CDR3 coding sequence is TGTGCCAGCAGTCCGGGACAGATGACCTACGAGCAGTACTTC. It translates to CASSPGQMTYEQYF.

This clone has only a few counts. This same CDR3 is encoded by further DNA sequences in the sample. This sequence joins TRBV11-2 and TRBJ2-5, with no clear D. CDR3 size: 15 residues. The germline V and J ends were trimmed by 5 bases and 1 base, with 14 bases remaining between them. The germline CDR1 and CDR2 sequences are SGHAT and FQNNGV. Written as DNA, the CDR3 is TGTGCCAGCAGCCCCGTTTTGGGTAGCCAAGAGACCCAGTACTTC. This gives the protein CASSPVLGSQETQYF.

The chain links TRBV25-1 to TRBJ2-5; 12 positions agree with TRBD2. Germline CDR1 MGHDK, CDR2 SYGVNS. CDR3 length: 15 amino acids. V lost 6 bases to trimming and J lost 1 base; unmatched junction nucleotides: 3. The CDR3 nucleotides are TGTGCCAGCAGCGGACTAGCGGGGATCCAAGAGACCCAGTACTTC. This codes for CASSGLAGIQETQYF.

The genes are TRBV28 and TRBJ2-7; 8 nucleotides align to TRBD1. The ends lost 6 bases at V and 3 bases at J; junction bases unmatched: 4. Germline CDR1 MDHEN, CDR2 SYDVKM. CDR3 length equals 13 residues. This chain's CDR3 is CASRSGQDYEQYF. CDR3 coding DNA: TGTGCCAGCAGATCGGGACAGGACTACGAGCAGTACTTC. Filled out from reference TRBV28 and TRBJ2-7, the complete variable domain reads DVKVTQSSRYLVKRTGEKVFLECVQDMDHENMFWYRQDPGLGLRLIYFSYDVKMKEKGDIPEGYSVSREKKERFSLILESASTNQTSMYLCASRSGQDYEQYFGPGTRLTVT.